This T cell receptor beta chain was sequenced for a study of beta chain features in type 1 diabetes. The wider study: The examined sorted cells totaled 107,917,701 across samples. General observations from the study: PCR might show a preference for shorter templates, equally across patients and controls. Because the template was cDNA, high-expressing cells might be over-represented.

The CDR3 runs 12 residues. CDR1 MDHEN and CDR2 SYDVKM come from the germline V gene. V shed 8 bases and J shed 2 bases, with 10 bases lying between them. Of the isolated RNA, all was reverse transcribed, and so the sequenced material was expressed TCRB transcripts. Clones were read by immunoSEQ multiplex PCR, and TCRdb kept only the in-frame ones, dropping some. The repertoire holds about 150,000 clones, with approximately 52% as singletons. Comment on this clone: The target antigen is unknown.

The chain is built from TRBV28 and TRBJ2-7; D remains unclear. The specimen was Tregs from blood. The origin of this receptor is a man younger than 35 in good health. Here the CDR3 reads CASLRRTYEQYF. CDR3 DNA: TGTGCCAGCCTTCGCAGAACCTACGAGCAGTACTTC.